The 6 T cell receptor beta chains given below trace back to one sample, sequenced in a study of blood T cell repertoires in COVID-19. Assay used: immunoSEQ multiplex PCR; TCRdb lists only in-frame clones, some missing. The data contain some 150,000 clones, around 87% of them seen just once; the ten biggest clones take up around 6.5%. Sequenced material: peripheral blood. The receptor set was obtained from an elderly woman in a cohort sampled during active or convalescent COVID-19.

This sequence joins TRBV11-2 and TRBJ2-7; D call uncertain. Per the germline V gene, CDR1 is SGHAT and CDR2 is FQNNGV. The CDR3 contains 15 residues. The V and J ends lost 3 bases and 1 base respectively, with 13 bases between them. The CDR3 sequence: CASSLGLDPSYEQYV. Here the CDR3 DNA reads TGTGCCAGCAGCTTGGGTCTAGACCCTTCCTACGAGCAGTACGTC.

This chain joins TRBV18 and TRBJ1-4; D call uncertain. Trimming pared 3 bases from V and 4 bases from J, leaving 9 bases between. CDR1 is KGHSH and CDR2 is LQKENI in the germline V gene. The CDR3 extends over 14 amino acids. This chain's CDR3 is CASSPGRLNEKLFF. In nucleotides, the CDR3 is TGTGCCAGCTCACCTGGCCGACTTAATGAAAAACTGTTTTTT.

The chain couples TRBV7-9 to TRBJ1-2; 7 nucleotides match TRBD1. V trimming: 4 bases; J trimming: 1 base; junction bases outside the gene matches: 9. The CDR3 contains 16 residues. Per the germline V gene, CDR1 is SEHNR and CDR2 is FQNEAQ (reference sequence). The CDR3 DNA follows: TGTGCCAGCAGCTCTACCGACAGGGTGTTTAACTATGGCTACACCTTC. It is translated as CASSSTDRVFNYGYTF.

The chain is built from TRBV4-1 and TRBJ1-4; D is unclear. V was cut by 6 bases and J by 2 bases, with 10 bases left in between. The CDR3 runs 14 residues. Germline V gene sequence: CDR1 MGHRA, CDR2 YSYEKL. The CDR3 spells CASRKGDTNEKLFF. CDR3 nucleotides: TGCGCCAGCAGAAAGGGAGATACTAATGAAAAACTGTTTTTT.

The chain is built from TRBV9 and TRBJ1-6; 7 nucleotides line up with TRBD1. The CDR3 is 12 amino acids. CDR1 and CDR2 (germline): SGDLS, YYNGEE. The ends lost 8 bases at V and 8 bases at J; junction bases unmatched: 4. CDR3 residues: CASSTGDSPLHF. The CDR3 DNA sequence: TGTGCCAGTTCAACAGGGGATTCACCCCTCCACTTT. Filled out from reference TRBV9 and TRBJ1-6, the complete variable domain reads DSGVTQTPKHLITATGQRVTLRCSPRSGDLSVYWYQQSLDQGLQFLIQYYNGEERAKGNILERFSAQQFPDLHSELNLSSLELGDSALYFCASSTGDSPLHFGNGTRLTVT.

The J gene is TRBJ2-7, the V gene TRBV2; the D gene is possibly TRBD2 (6 bases). Trimming shortened V by 8 bases and J by 2 bases, and 13 bases separated the two germline ends. Per germline, CDR1 SNHLY and CDR2 FYNNEI. The CDR3 spans 13 residues. The CDR3 nucleotides read TGTGCCAGCGTCAGGACTACCCCCTACGAGCAGTACTTC. Translated: CASVRTTPYEQYF. The full variable domain, completed using reference TRBV2 and TRBJ2-7, is EPEVTQTPSHQVTQMGQEVILRCVPISNHLYFYWYRQILGQKVEFLVSFYNNEISEKSEIFDDQFSVERPDGSNFTLKIRSTKLEDSAMYFCASVRTTPYEQYFGPGTRLTVT.